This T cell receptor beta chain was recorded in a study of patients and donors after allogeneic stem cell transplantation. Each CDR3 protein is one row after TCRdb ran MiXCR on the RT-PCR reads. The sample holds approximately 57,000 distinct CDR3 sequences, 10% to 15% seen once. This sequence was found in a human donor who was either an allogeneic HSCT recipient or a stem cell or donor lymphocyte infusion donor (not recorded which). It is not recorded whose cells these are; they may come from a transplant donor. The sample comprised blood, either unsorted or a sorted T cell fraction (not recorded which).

The CDR3 bases are TGCAGCGTGGACCAGCGACAGGGGATAGGCACTGAAGCTTTCTTT. Its protein product is CSVDQRQGIGTEAFF. The chain uses TRBV29-1 and TRBJ1-1; the match to TRBD1 covers 8 bases. This CDR3 contains 15 residues. Trimming cost V 6 bases and J 4 bases; bases outside gene matches: 13. Germline CDR1 is SQVTM and CDR2 is ANQGSEA.